A selection of T cell receptor beta chains follows, all from one sample in a study of CD8 T cells in ankylosing spondylitis. TCRdb passed the 5' RACE reads through MiXCR, listing each CDR3 protein once. The profile covers around 29,000 distinct CDR3 sequences, with less than 5.5% appearing a single time and around 1.8% taken by the ten largest. Sequencing used blood, either unsorted or a sorted T cell fraction (not recorded which). Source of these receptors: a female donor with ankylosing spondylitis or in good health (not recorded which). CDR3s include the opening cysteine and the closing phenylalanine or tryptophan. The order of the fields is clone size, D gene, V gene, J gene, CDR3 DNA, CDR3 protein. D genes are given only for firm matches. Size is stated for part of the rows, as once, few or many counts, or as a class when the clone is expanded.

clone_size: many; d_call: TRBD2; v_call: TRBV9; j_call: TRBJ2-5; cdr3_nt: TGTGCCAGCAGCGTAGCCGTGGCTAGCGGGAGTGGGGTAGAGACCCAGTACTTC; cdr3_aa: CASSVAVASGSGVETQYF
clone_size: many; d_call: NA; v_call: TRBV9; j_call: TRBJ2-7; cdr3_nt: TGTGCCAGCTCCAGGGCGGGATACGAGCAGTACTTC; cdr3_aa: CASSRAGYEQYF
clone_size: many; d_call: NA; v_call: TRBV9; j_call: TRBJ1-3; cdr3_nt: TGTGCCAGCAGCGCCCTTTGGGGGAGCTCTGGAAACACCATATATTTT; cdr3_aa: CASSALWGSSGNTIYF
clone_size: NA; d_call: TRBD2; v_call: TRBV9; j_call: TRBJ2-1; cdr3_nt: TGTGCCAGCAGCGAGGGACTAGCGGGGGGGTTGAGTGAGCAGTTCTTC; cdr3_aa: CASSEGLAGGLSEQFF
clone_size: many; d_call: NA; v_call: TRBV9; j_call: TRBJ2-3; cdr3_nt: TGTGCCAGCAGCGTTTTCCAGGGTCGGGTGGCAGATACGCAGTATTTT; cdr3_aa: CASSVFQGRVADTQYF
clone_size: many; d_call: NA; v_call: TRBV9; j_call: TRBJ2-1; cdr3_nt: TGTGCCAGCAGCGCATCCGGGGATGAGCAGTTCTTC; cdr3_aa: CASSASGDEQFF
clone_size: many; d_call: NA; v_call: TRBV9; j_call: TRBJ2-7; cdr3_nt: TGTGCCAGCAGCGTAGGTGGCAGTGCATCCGGCGAGCAGTACTTC; cdr3_aa: CASSVGGSASGEQYF
clone_size: many; d_call: NA; v_call: TRBV9; j_call: TRBJ1-2; cdr3_nt: TGTGCCAGCAGCGTTTCGGGCGGATTATATGGCTACACCTTC; cdr3_aa: CASSVSGGLYGYTF
clone_size: many; d_call: TRBD2; v_call: TRBV9; j_call: TRBJ2-2; cdr3_nt: TGTGCCAGCAGCATCGGGACGGGAGGGGCCGGGGAGCTGTTTTTT; cdr3_aa: CASSIGTGGAGELFF
clone_size: many; d_call: NA; v_call: TRBV9; j_call: TRBJ2-5; cdr3_nt: TGTGCCAGCAGCGTCCCCCCCTCCCGGACCCAGTACTTC; cdr3_aa: CASSVPPSRTQYF
clone_size: many; d_call: TRBD1; v_call: TRBV9; j_call: TRBJ1-2; cdr3_nt: TGTGCCAGCAGCTCGAGGGGGCGCCCCTATGGCTACACCTTC; cdr3_aa: CASSSRGRPYGYTF
clone_size: medium-sized; d_call: TRBD2; v_call: TRBV9; j_call: TRBJ2-1; cdr3_nt: TGTGCCAGCAGCTTCAGCGGGACTGAGCAGTTCTTC; cdr3_aa: CASSFSGTEQFF
clone_size: many; d_call: NA; v_call: TRBV9; j_call: TRBJ2-1; cdr3_nt: TGTGCCAGCAGCGCTTCGGGTAGCTCCTACAATGAGCAGTTCTTC; cdr3_aa: CASSASGSSYNEQFF
clone_size: NA; d_call: NA; v_call: TRBV9; j_call: TRBJ2-1; cdr3_nt: TGTGCCAGCAGCGTAGGGGTAGGGGCCTACAATGAGCAGTTCTTC; cdr3_aa: CASSVGVGAYNEQFF
clone_size: many; d_call: NA; v_call: TRBV9; j_call: TRBJ2-1; cdr3_nt: TGTGCCAGCAGCATTGGTTCCGATGAGCAGTTCTTC; cdr3_aa: CASSIGSDEQFF
clone_size: NA; d_call: NA; v_call: TRBV9; j_call: TRBJ1-5; cdr3_nt: TGTGCCAGCAGCGTAGATGGGAGTAGCAATCAGCCCCAGCATTTT; cdr3_aa: CASSVDGSSNQPQHF
clone_size: many; d_call: TRBD2; v_call: TRBV9; j_call: TRBJ2-1; cdr3_nt: TGTGCCAGCAGCGTAGCGAGCGGGAGAGGCGATGAGCAGTTCTTC; cdr3_aa: CASSVASGRGDEQFF
clone_size: NA; d_call: NA; v_call: TRBV9; j_call: TRBJ1-5; cdr3_nt: TGTGCCAGCAGCGTAGCTGGGGGGGATCAGCCCCAGCATTTT; cdr3_aa: CASSVAGGDQPQHF
clone_size: many; d_call: NA; v_call: TRBV9; j_call: TRBJ2-2; cdr3_nt: TGTGCCAGCAGCTCGTCCGGGACAACCACCGGGGAGCTGTTTTTT; cdr3_aa: CASSSSGTTTGELFF
clone_size: many; d_call: NA; v_call: TRBV9; j_call: TRBJ2-2; cdr3_nt: TGTGCCAGCAGCGTCTCGGCGTCGAACACCGGGGAGCTGTTTTTT; cdr3_aa: CASSVSASNTGELFF
clone_size: medium-sized; d_call: NA; v_call: TRBV9; j_call: TRBJ1-5; cdr3_nt: TGTGCCAGCAGCCCCCAGGGTGGAGGCAATCAGCCCCAGCATTTT; cdr3_aa: CASSPQGGGNQPQHF
clone_size: many; d_call: NA; v_call: TRBV9; j_call: TRBJ1-1; cdr3_nt: TGTGCCAGCAGCGTCGCCGGGGCAGGGAACACTGAAGCTTTCTTT; cdr3_aa: CASSVAGAGNTEAFF
clone_size: many; d_call: TRBD1; v_call: TRBV9; j_call: TRBJ1-1; cdr3_nt: TGTGCCAGCAGCTTTCAGGGGGACACTGAAGCTTTCTTT; cdr3_aa: CASSFQGDTEAFF
clone_size: many; d_call: NA; v_call: TRBV9; j_call: TRBJ2-7; cdr3_nt: TGTGCCAGCAGCGTAGCAGGGTCCATCGCCCCCTACGAGCAGTACTTC; cdr3_aa: CASSVAGSIAPYEQYF
clone_size: many; d_call: NA; v_call: TRBV9; j_call: TRBJ1-1; cdr3_nt: TGTGCCAGCAGCGTAGCCCCCTGGGTTCCTGAAGCTTTCTTT; cdr3_aa: CASSVAPWVPEAFF
clone_size: many; d_call: NA; v_call: TRBV9; j_call: TRBJ2-1; cdr3_nt: TGTGCCGCGGCCCCTAGGGGGAGCTCCTACAATGAGCAGTTCTTC; cdr3_aa: CAAAPRGSSYNEQFF
clone_size: many; d_call: TRBD2; v_call: TRBV9; j_call: TRBJ2-5; cdr3_nt: TGTGCCAGCAGCGTAGGAGCGGGGGAGGAAGAGACCCAGTACTTC; cdr3_aa: CASSVGAGEEETQYF
clone_size: medium-sized; d_call: NA; v_call: TRBV9; j_call: TRBJ1-3; cdr3_nt: TGTGCCAGCAGCGTAGAAGGGGCAGGAAGCTCTGGAAACACCATATATTTT; cdr3_aa: CASSVEGAGSSGNTIYF
clone_size: many; d_call: NA; v_call: TRBV9; j_call: TRBJ2-6; cdr3_nt: TGTGCCAGCAGCGCCACAGGGTTTTGGGGCTCCTCTGGGGCCAACGTCCTGACTTTC; cdr3_aa: CASSATGFWGSSGANVLTF
clone_size: many; d_call: NA; v_call: TRBV9; j_call: TRBJ1-3; cdr3_nt: TGTGCCAGCAGTGATTCGGGGCCAGGAAACACCATATATTTT; cdr3_aa: CASSDSGPGNTIYF
clone_size: many; d_call: TRBD2; v_call: TRBV9; j_call: TRBJ2-7; cdr3_nt: TGTGCCAGCAGCGTCGGGGGGGTGCCCTACGAGCAGTACTTC; cdr3_aa: CASSVGGVPYEQYF
clone_size: many; d_call: NA; v_call: TRBV9; j_call: TRBJ2-3; cdr3_nt: TGTGCCAGCAGCCCCGAGGGTTGGCTATCCAAAGGGACAGATACGCAGTATTTT; cdr3_aa: CASSPEGWLSKGTDTQYF
clone_size: many; d_call: NA; v_call: TRBV9; j_call: TRBJ2-7; cdr3_nt: TGTGCCAGCAGCGTAGATTCGACGCCCTACGAGCAGTACTTC; cdr3_aa: CASSVDSTPYEQYF
clone_size: NA; d_call: NA; v_call: TRBV9; j_call: TRBJ1-2; cdr3_nt: TGTGCCAGCAGCCCAGGGTACGGCTATGGCTACACCTTC; cdr3_aa: CASSPGYGYGYTF
clone_size: many; d_call: NA; v_call: TRBV9; j_call: TRBJ1-5; cdr3_nt: TGTGCCAGCAGCGTAGTCGGGGGGGATCAGCCCCAGCATTTT; cdr3_aa: CASSVVGGDQPQHF